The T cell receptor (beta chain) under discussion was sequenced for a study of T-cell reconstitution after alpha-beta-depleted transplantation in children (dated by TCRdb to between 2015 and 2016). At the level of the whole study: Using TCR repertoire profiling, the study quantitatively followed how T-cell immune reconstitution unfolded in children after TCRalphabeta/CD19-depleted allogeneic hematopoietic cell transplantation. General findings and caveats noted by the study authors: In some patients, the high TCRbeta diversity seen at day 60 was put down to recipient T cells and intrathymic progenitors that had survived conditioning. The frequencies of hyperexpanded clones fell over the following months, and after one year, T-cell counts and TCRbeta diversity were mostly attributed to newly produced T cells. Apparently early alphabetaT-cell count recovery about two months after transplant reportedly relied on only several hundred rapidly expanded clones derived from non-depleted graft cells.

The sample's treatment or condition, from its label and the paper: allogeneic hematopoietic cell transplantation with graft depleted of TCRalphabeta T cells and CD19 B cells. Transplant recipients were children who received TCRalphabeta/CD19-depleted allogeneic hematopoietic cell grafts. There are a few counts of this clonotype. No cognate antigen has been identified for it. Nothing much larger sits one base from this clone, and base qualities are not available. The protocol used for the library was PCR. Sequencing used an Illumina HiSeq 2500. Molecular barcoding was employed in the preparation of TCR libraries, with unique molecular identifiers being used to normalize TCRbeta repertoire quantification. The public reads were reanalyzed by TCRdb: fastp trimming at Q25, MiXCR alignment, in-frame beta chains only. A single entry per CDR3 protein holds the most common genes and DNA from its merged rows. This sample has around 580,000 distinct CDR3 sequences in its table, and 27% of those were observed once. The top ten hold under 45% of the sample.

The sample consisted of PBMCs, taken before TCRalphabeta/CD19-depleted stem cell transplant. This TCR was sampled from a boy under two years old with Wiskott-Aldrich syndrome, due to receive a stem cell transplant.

DNA sequence: TGCGCCAGCAGCTTGCGGCCCACAAACACAGATACGCAGTATTTT. This codes for CASSLRPTNTDTQYF. The rearranged chain carries TRBV5-1 and TRBJ2-3; no confident D gene assignment can be made. CDR1 and CDR2 are read off the germline V gene as SGHRS and YFSETQ. CDR3 length: 15 amino acids, cysteine to phenylalanine. CDR3 DNA is the only sequence kept; it has 45 bases, read in frame from the first base. V and J are truncated by 1 base and 2 bases respectively, leaving an intervening sequence of 11 bases.